The rows below give T cell receptor beta chains drawn from one sample of a study of technical replicates of blood from a handful of donors. The repertoire was sequenced with immunoSEQ multiplex PCR; TCRdb's copy has only in-frame clones and lacks some. The sample has 65,000 to 85,000 clones; just over 90% are singletons. The sequencing input was T cells isolated from PBMCs. The receptors originated from a human donor in good health. Both conserved end residues are part of each CDR3. Each record gives: J gene, clone size, D gene, V gene, CDR3 DNA, CDR3 protein. D genes are given only for firm matches. Where a row states a size, it is once, few, many or the class of an expanded clone; other rows omit it.

TRBJ1-4 few . TRBV29-1 TGCAGCGTTAGCATGCCGGGTGAAAAACTGTTTTTT CSVSMPGEKLFF
TRBJ2-5 . TRBD2 TRBV27 TGTGCCAGCAGACCACTAGCGGGAGGGCCGCAAGAGACCCAGTACTTC CASRPLAGGPQETQYF
TRBJ2-2 . TRBD1 TRBV6-5 TGTGCCAGCGGTCGGACAGGACCGAATACCGGGGAGCTGTTTTTT CASGRTGPNTGELFF
TRBJ1-5 . . TRBV7-9 TGTGCCAGCAGCTTATTACAGTATAGCAATCAGCCCCAGCATTTT CASSLLQYSNQPQHF
TRBJ1-3 . TRBD1 TRBV7-9 TGTGCCAGCAGCCCCGGGACAGGGAGTAGAAACACCATATATTTT CASSPGTGSRNTIYF
TRBJ2-5 . . TRBV7-9 TGTGCCAGCAGCCCAAAAGAGACCCAGTACTTC CASSPKETQYF
TRBJ1-5 . TRBD1 TRBV6-5 TGTGCCAGCAGTTACACAGGGGGCAGCAATCAGCCCCAGCATTTT CASSYTGGSNQPQHF
TRBJ2-7 . . TRBV6-6 TGTGCCAGCAGTTACTCGATCTTAGACTCCTACGAGCAGTACTTC CASSYSILDSYEQYF
TRBJ1-1 . . TRBV7-2 TGTGCCAGCAGCTATCGGAGCGACCTGAACACTGAAGCTTTCTTT CASSYRSDLNTEAFF
TRBJ1-3 . . TRBV11-2 TGTGCCAGCAGCTTAGAGACGACATTTGGAAACACCATATATTTT CASSLETTFGNTIYF
TRBJ2-2 . TRBD2 TRBV7-9 TGTGCCAGCAGCTCCGGGACTAGCGGGACGAACACCGGGGAGCTGTTTTTT CASSSGTSGTNTGELFF
TRBJ2-7 . . TRBV6-1 TGTGCCAGCAGGGAGCTATTACTGCAGTACTTC CASRELLLQYF
TRBJ2-3 many TRBD2 TRBV5-1 TGCGCCAGCAGCCCCGGACTAGATGGCGGCACAGATACGCAGTATTTT CASSPGLDGGTDTQYF
TRBJ2-7 . . TRBV19 TGTGCCAGTAGTACGCAGTCGGGATACGAGCAGTACTTC CASSTQSGYEQYF
TRBJ1-5 . . TRBV2 TGTGCCAGCAGTCTATCTAACGCGGGATACAATCAGCCCCAGCATTTT CASSLSNAGYNQPQHF
TRBJ2-2 . . TRBV5-6 TGTGCCAGCAGCTTGTTTCTTCCGGAGGGCACCGGGGAGCTGTTTTTT CASSLFLPEGTGELFF
TRBJ1-1 . TRBD1 TRBV2 TGTGCCAGCAGCCCGGCGGAGGGGGCGTCCTGGGCCACTGAAGCTTTCTTT CASSPAEGASWATEAFF
TRBJ2-7 . TRBD2 TRBV10-2 TGCGCCAGCAGTGAGCGGGGACTAGCTTCTACTCATATCTCCTACGAGCAGTACTTC CASSERGLASTHISYEQYF
TRBJ2-2 once . TRBV5-1 TGCGCCAGCAGCCTCAGGACAGACTGGAACACCGGGGAGCTGTTTTTT CASSLRTDWNTGELFF
TRBJ1-2 . . TRBV2 TGTGCCAGCAAAATCAGGGTTTATGGCTACACCTTC CASKIRVYGYTF
TRBJ2-7 . TRBD2 TRBV11-2 TGTGCCAGCAGCTCGGGACTAGCGGGAGGGATCTACGAGCAGTACTTC CASSSGLAGGIYEQYF
TRBJ2-1 . TRBD2 TRBV6-1 TGTGCCAGCAGTGACCTAACTAGCGGGGTTGACAATGAGCAGTTCTTC CASSDLTSGVDNEQFF
TRBJ2-7 . TRBD1 TRBV6-5 TGTGCCAGCAGACCTATCGACAGGGATTCCTACGAGCAGTACTTC CASRPIDRDSYEQYF
TRBJ2-7 . . TRBV7-9 TGTGCCAGCAGCCCACCTCGCGGTCCCTACGAGCAGTACTTC CASSPPRGPYEQYF
TRBJ1-2 . TRBD1 TRBV2 TGTGCCAGCAGTGACCCCGGACAGGATGGCTACACCTTC CASSDPGQDGYTF
TRBJ2-7 . . TRBV5-1 TGCGCCAGCAGCTGGGCCTTGGACTTCTCCTACGAGCAGTACTTC CASSWALDFSYEQYF
TRBJ1-5 once TRBD1 TRBV19 TGTGCCAGTAGCCCTAGGGACAGGGAGCCCCAGCATTTT CASSPRDREPQHF
TRBJ2-7 . . TRBV6-5 TGTGCCAGCGGATTAGGGGGATCCTACGAGCAGTACTTC CASGLGGSYEQYF